The rows below give T cell receptor beta chains drawn from one sample of a study of identical twins. TCRdb re-derived calls from the 5' RACE reads in MiXCR, one entry per CDR3 protein. The table lists hundreds of thousands of distinct CDR3 sequences, 18% of them singletons. The sample also formed part of further work on T cells expressing NK-cell markers.

Sequenced sample: PBMCs. The receptors were gathered from a woman in her late teens or twenties in good health. CDR3s include the opening cysteine and the closing phenylalanine or tryptophan. A D gene is named only where the DNA matches it firmly. Expanded clones are given a class, and other clones once, few, many or no size at all.

v_gene: TRBV24-1; j_gene: TRBJ2-2; abundance: few; d_gene: TRBD1; CDR3nt: TGTGCCACCAGTGATCCCGGACAGGGGTTCGGGGAGCTGTTTTTT; CDR3aa: CATSDPGQGFGELFF
v_gene: TRBV10-3; j_gene: TRBJ2-7; abundance: NA; d_gene: TRBD2; CDR3nt: TGTGCCATGGGGACTAGCGGCTACGAGCAGTACTTC; CDR3aa: CAMGTSGYEQYF
v_gene: TRBV10-3; j_gene: TRBJ1-1; abundance: NA; d_gene: NA; CDR3nt: TGTGCCATCAGTGAAGTTGGAGGGATCACTGAAGCTTTCTTT; CDR3aa: CAISEVGGITEAFF
v_gene: TRBV14; j_gene: TRBJ2-3; abundance: few; d_gene: TRBD2; CDR3nt: TGTGCCAGCAGCCTCCAAGCGGGAGCGACAGATACGCAGTATTTT; CDR3aa: CASSLQAGATDTQYF
v_gene: TRBV3-1; j_gene: TRBJ2-2; abundance: NA; d_gene: TRBD2; CDR3nt: TGTGCCAGCAGCCCACTAGCGGGGGGTTCGGACACCGGGGAGCTGTTTTTT; CDR3aa: CASSPLAGGSDTGELFF
v_gene: TRBV29-1; j_gene: TRBJ2-7; abundance: NA; d_gene: NA; CDR3nt: TGCAGCGTTGAGAGGGACTTCGAGCAGTACTTC; CDR3aa: CSVERDFEQYF
v_gene: TRBV20-1; j_gene: TRBJ2-7; abundance: many; d_gene: TRBD2; CDR3nt: TGCAGTGCTAGAGTAGCGGGGGGTGACGAGCAGTACTTC; CDR3aa: CSARVAGGDEQYF
v_gene: TRBV2; j_gene: TRBJ1-5; abundance: many; d_gene: NA; CDR3nt: TGTGCCAGCAGTCCTCGACAGAGCAATCAGCCCCAGCATTTT; CDR3aa: CASSPRQSNQPQHF
v_gene: TRBV5-1; j_gene: TRBJ2-1; abundance: NA; d_gene: NA; CDR3nt: TGCGCCAGCAGCGCTGCATTCAATGAGCAGTTCTTC; CDR3aa: CASSAAFNEQFF
v_gene: TRBV2; j_gene: TRBJ1-2; abundance: NA; d_gene: NA; CDR3nt: TGTGCCAGCAGTGAGGACGGAACCTATGGCTACACCTTC; CDR3aa: CASSEDGTYGYTF
v_gene: TRBV20-1; j_gene: TRBJ1-4; abundance: few; d_gene: TRBD1; CDR3nt: TGCAGTGCTCCCGGACAGGATAATGAAAAACTGTTTTTT; CDR3aa: CSAPGQDNEKLFF
v_gene: TRBV20-1; j_gene: TRBJ2-2; abundance: few; d_gene: TRBD2; CDR3nt: TGCAGTGCTAGCGGTCTAGCGGGGGGGCTAAACACCGGGGAGCTGTTTTTT; CDR3aa: CSASGLAGGLNTGELFF
v_gene: TRBV12-3/TRBV12-4; j_gene: TRBJ1-6; abundance: NA; d_gene: TRBD1; CDR3nt: TGTGCCAGCAGTCGACAGGGCCTAGATACACCCCTCCACTTT; CDR3aa: CASSRQGLDTPLHF
v_gene: TRBV7-8; j_gene: TRBJ1-1; abundance: NA; d_gene: NA; CDR3nt: TGTGCCAGCTCCGGGCCCCCTACAGCTGAGGCTTTCTTT; CDR3aa: CASSGPPTAEAFF
v_gene: TRBV6-5; j_gene: TRBJ2-2; abundance: many; d_gene: TRBD2; CDR3nt: TGTGCCAGCAGTTCTAGCGGGCCCACCGGGGAGCTGTTTTTT; CDR3aa: CASSSSGPTGELFF
v_gene: TRBV20-1; j_gene: TRBJ2-1; abundance: few; d_gene: NA; CDR3nt: TGCAGTGCTAGAGATTTACGGGGGGCAGGCTCCTACAATGAGCAGTTCTTC; CDR3aa: CSARDLRGAGSYNEQFF
v_gene: TRBV10-3; j_gene: TRBJ2-1; abundance: few; d_gene: NA; CDR3nt: TGTGCCATCACCCCAGGGAGCTCCTACAATGAGCAGTTCTTC; CDR3aa: CAITPGSSYNEQFF
v_gene: TRBV12-3/TRBV12-4; j_gene: TRBJ2-3; abundance: many; d_gene: NA; CDR3nt: TGTGCCAGCAGTTTAAGACTGGCCAGCACAGATACGCAGTATTTT; CDR3aa: CASSLRLASTDTQYF
v_gene: TRBV6-1; j_gene: TRBJ2-7; abundance: NA; d_gene: TRBD1; CDR3nt: TGTGCCAGCAGTGAACAACCGGGACAGAAAGGCGAGCAGTACTTC; CDR3aa: CASSEQPGQKGEQYF
v_gene: TRBV6-1; j_gene: TRBJ2-3; abundance: NA; d_gene: NA; CDR3nt: TGTGCCACCGGCCGGAGTAATCATGATACGCAGTATTTT; CDR3aa: CATGRSNHDTQYF
v_gene: TRBV5-1; j_gene: TRBJ1-1; abundance: few; d_gene: NA; CDR3nt: TGCGCCAGCAGCGGACAGCCCTTGAACACTGAAGCTTTCTTT; CDR3aa: CASSGQPLNTEAFF
v_gene: TRBV20-1; j_gene: TRBJ1-5; abundance: NA; d_gene: NA; CDR3nt: TGCAGTGCTTTGGACTCAAATGGGAATCAGCCCCAGCATTTT; CDR3aa: CSALDSNGNQPQHF
v_gene: TRBV10-3; j_gene: TRBJ2-7; abundance: few; d_gene: TRBD2; CDR3nt: TGTGCCATCAGGCCCGGACTAGCGGGAGGGCCCGACGAGCAGTACTTC; CDR3aa: CAIRPGLAGGPDEQYF
v_gene: TRBV7-9; j_gene: TRBJ1-2; abundance: NA; d_gene: TRBD1; CDR3nt: TGTGCCAGCAGCGTGAAGGGACAGGGCTATGGCTACACCTTC; CDR3aa: CASSVKGQGYGYTF
v_gene: TRBV5-1; j_gene: TRBJ2-3; abundance: NA; d_gene: NA; CDR3nt: TGCGCCACCACCCCTTCCCCCCCCACAGATACGCAGTATTTT; CDR3aa: CATTPSPPTDTQYF
v_gene: TRBV20-1; j_gene: TRBJ2-7; abundance: NA; d_gene: TRBD1; CDR3nt: TGCAGTGCTCCCGGGACAGGGTACTACGAGCAGTACTTC; CDR3aa: CSAPGTGYYEQYF
v_gene: TRBV20-1; j_gene: TRBJ1-5; abundance: few; d_gene: NA; CDR3nt: TGCAGTGGGGAAGGGGGCAATCAGCCCCAGCATTTT; CDR3aa: CSGEGGNQPQHF
v_gene: TRBV18; j_gene: TRBJ2-7; abundance: NA; d_gene: NA; CDR3nt: TGTGCCAGCTCAATTAGACAGGTCCCCCTCGACGAGCAGTACTTC; CDR3aa: CASSIRQVPLDEQYF
v_gene: TRBV10-3; j_gene: TRBJ2-5; abundance: NA; d_gene: NA; CDR3nt: TGTGCCTCCGGGGACGGGGAGACCCAGTACTTC; CDR3aa: CASGDGETQYF
v_gene: TRBV10-3; j_gene: TRBJ2-7; abundance: NA; d_gene: NA; CDR3nt: TGTGCCATCCCGGCGGGTACGGGCGAGCAGTACTTC; CDR3aa: CAIPAGTGEQYF
v_gene: TRBV10-2; j_gene: TRBJ2-7; abundance: NA; d_gene: NA; CDR3nt: TGCGCCAGCAGTGAGTCTAAGACCTACGAGCAGTACTTC; CDR3aa: CASSESKTYEQYF
v_gene: TRBV12-3/TRBV12-4; j_gene: TRBJ1-2; abundance: NA; d_gene: TRBD1; CDR3nt: TGTGCCAGCAGTTTTGGGACAGGACACATCCGTGGCTACACCTTC; CDR3aa: CASSFGTGHIRGYTF
v_gene: TRBV7-8; j_gene: TRBJ2-1; abundance: NA; d_gene: NA; CDR3nt: TGTGCCAGCAGCTTACGCCGGATACACTCCTACAATGAGCAGTTCTTC; CDR3aa: CASSLRRIHSYNEQFF
v_gene: TRBV4-2; j_gene: TRBJ2-1; abundance: many; d_gene: TRBD2; CDR3nt: TGTGCCAGCAGCCCCCGACTAGCGGGGGGCTCCTACAATGAGCAGTTCTTC; CDR3aa: CASSPRLAGGSYNEQFF
v_gene: TRBV9; j_gene: TRBJ2-7; abundance: NA; d_gene: NA; CDR3nt: TGTGCCAGCAGCGTAGTTCCAAACCTAGGCCCCTACGAGCAGTACTTC; CDR3aa: CASSVVPNLGPYEQYF
v_gene: TRBV5-1; j_gene: TRBJ1-1; abundance: NA; d_gene: NA; CDR3nt: TGCGCCAGCAGCTTGGATCTGGTGGAGACAGACACTGAAGCTTTCTTT; CDR3aa: CASSLDLVETDTEAFF
v_gene: TRBV3-1; j_gene: TRBJ2-1; abundance: NA; d_gene: NA; CDR3nt: TGTGCCAGCAGCCACTCCAGTTACAATGAGCAGTTCTTC; CDR3aa: CASSHSSYNEQFF
v_gene: TRBV20-1; j_gene: TRBJ1-5; abundance: few; d_gene: NA; CDR3nt: TGCAGTGCTAGGTTGGACAATGTAGGCAATCAGCCCCAGCATTTT; CDR3aa: CSARLDNVGNQPQHF
v_gene: TRBV3-1; j_gene: TRBJ2-1; abundance: once; d_gene: TRBD2; CDR3nt: TGTGCCTTCAGACTCGGACTAGCGGGATACAGCTCCTACAATGAGCAGTTCTTC; CDR3aa: CAFRLGLAGYSSYNEQFF
v_gene: TRBV10-1; j_gene: TRBJ2-6; abundance: few; d_gene: NA; CDR3nt: TGCGCCAGCAGTGCAAGGGGCGCGGGGGCCAACGTCCTGACTTTC; CDR3aa: CASSARGAGANVLTF
v_gene: TRBV12-3/TRBV12-4; j_gene: TRBJ2-5; abundance: NA; d_gene: TRBD2; CDR3nt: TGTGCCAGCTCCCTGGTACTAGCGGGGGACCGTAGCTCCCAGTACTTC; CDR3aa: CASSLVLAGDRSSQYF
v_gene: TRBV12-3/TRBV12-4; j_gene: TRBJ2-1; abundance: NA; d_gene: NA; CDR3nt: TGTGCCAGCAGTTTTATCACAGATGAGCAGTTCTTC; CDR3aa: CASSFITDEQFF
v_gene: TRBV6-4; j_gene: TRBJ2-1; abundance: NA; d_gene: TRBD2; CDR3nt: TGTGCCAGCAGCGCCGCGGGGGGGGGAAATGAGCAGTTCTTC; CDR3aa: CASSAAGGGNEQFF
v_gene: TRBV5-1; j_gene: TRBJ2-2; abundance: many; d_gene: NA; CDR3nt: TGCGCCAGCAGCTGGGGGACTCCTAGAACCGGGGAGCTGTTTTTT; CDR3aa: CASSWGTPRTGELFF
v_gene: TRBV4-3; j_gene: TRBJ2-2; abundance: few; d_gene: TRBD2; CDR3nt: TGCGCCAGCAGCCTACCCGGCGGTAGCGGGAGGAAGGGCGGGGAGCTGTTTTTT; CDR3aa: CASSLPGGSGRKGGELFF
v_gene: TRBV5-6; j_gene: TRBJ2-3; abundance: NA; d_gene: NA; CDR3nt: TGTGCCAGCAGCCTACCTTTCGGGGCGAGCACAGATACGCAGTATTTT; CDR3aa: CASSLPFGASTDTQYF
v_gene: TRBV5-5; j_gene: TRBJ2-7; abundance: NA; d_gene: NA; CDR3nt: TGTGCCAGCAGCTTGGGGCCGGCCCCCTACGAGCAGTACTTC; CDR3aa: CASSLGPAPYEQYF
v_gene: TRBV18; j_gene: TRBJ2-4; abundance: NA; d_gene: NA; CDR3nt: TGTGCCAGCTCACCACGGGTCCGACAGGACATTCAGTACTTC; CDR3aa: CASSPRVRQDIQYF
v_gene: TRBV5-1; j_gene: TRBJ2-3; abundance: many; d_gene: NA; CDR3nt: TGTGCCAGCAGCCGCGGGACAGATACGCAGTATTTT; CDR3aa: CASSRGTDTQYF
v_gene: TRBV12-3/TRBV12-4; j_gene: TRBJ2-3; abundance: many; d_gene: NA; CDR3nt: TGTGCCAGCACCCAGGCAGATACGCAGTATTTT; CDR3aa: CASTQADTQYF
v_gene: TRBV7-9; j_gene: TRBJ1-4; abundance: NA; d_gene: TRBD1; CDR3nt: TGTGCCAGCAGCCCCCGGACAGGGCGGAGGGGACTGTTTTTT; CDR3aa: CASSPRTGRRGLFF
v_gene: TRBV7-2; j_gene: TRBJ2-7; abundance: few; d_gene: TRBD2; CDR3nt: TGTGCCAGCAGCTTGCGAGCGGGAGTTGACGAGCAGTACTTC; CDR3aa: CASSLRAGVDEQYF
v_gene: TRBV12-3/TRBV12-4; j_gene: TRBJ2-1; abundance: NA; d_gene: NA; CDR3nt: TGTGCCAGCGGCCCCGGGGTACACAATGAGCAGTTCTTC; CDR3aa: CASGPGVHNEQFF
v_gene: TRBV5-1; j_gene: TRBJ1-1; abundance: few; d_gene: NA; CDR3nt: TGCGCCAGCAGCCAAACGGGTTCGGGTGGAACTGAAGCTTTCTTT; CDR3aa: CASSQTGSGGTEAFF